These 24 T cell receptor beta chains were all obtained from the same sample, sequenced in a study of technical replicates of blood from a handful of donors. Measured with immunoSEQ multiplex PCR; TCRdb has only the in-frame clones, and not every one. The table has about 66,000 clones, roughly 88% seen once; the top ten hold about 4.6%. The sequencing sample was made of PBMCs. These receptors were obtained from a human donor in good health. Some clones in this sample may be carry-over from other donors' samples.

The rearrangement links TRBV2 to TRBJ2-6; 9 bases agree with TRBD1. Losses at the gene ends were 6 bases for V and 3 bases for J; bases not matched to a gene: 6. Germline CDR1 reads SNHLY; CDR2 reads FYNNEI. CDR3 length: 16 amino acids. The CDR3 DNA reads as TGTGCCAGCAGGGAGACAGGGGGATTTGGGGCCAACGTCCTGACTTTC. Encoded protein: CASRETGGFGANVLTF.

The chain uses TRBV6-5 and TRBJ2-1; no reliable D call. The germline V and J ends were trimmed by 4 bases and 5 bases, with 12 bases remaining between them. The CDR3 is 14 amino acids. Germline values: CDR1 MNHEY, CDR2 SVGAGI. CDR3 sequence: CASSSRRSNNEQFF. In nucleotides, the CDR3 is TGTGCCAGCAGTTCTAGACGGAGTAACAATGAGCAGTTCTTC.

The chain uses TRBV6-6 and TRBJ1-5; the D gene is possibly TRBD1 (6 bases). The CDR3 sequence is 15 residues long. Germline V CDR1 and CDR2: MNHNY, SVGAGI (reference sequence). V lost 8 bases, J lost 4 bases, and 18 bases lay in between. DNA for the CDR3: TGTGCCAGCGAGAGGACAGCGTCTCGAAATCAGCCCCAGCATTTT. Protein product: CASERTASRNQPQHF.

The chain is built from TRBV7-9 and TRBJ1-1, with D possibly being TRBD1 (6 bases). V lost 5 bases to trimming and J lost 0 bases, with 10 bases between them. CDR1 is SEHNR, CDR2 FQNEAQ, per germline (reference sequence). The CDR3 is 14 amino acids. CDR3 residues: CASSPRTVNTEAFF. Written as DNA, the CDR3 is TGTGCCAGCAGCCCCCGGACAGTGAACACTGAAGCTTTCTTT.

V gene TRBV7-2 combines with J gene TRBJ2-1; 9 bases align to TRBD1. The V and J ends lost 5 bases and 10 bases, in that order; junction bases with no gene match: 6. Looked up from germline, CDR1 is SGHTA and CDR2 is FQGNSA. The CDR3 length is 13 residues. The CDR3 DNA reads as TGTGCCAGCAGCCTGGGACAGGGAAGAGAGCAGTTCTTC. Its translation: CASSLGQGREQFF.

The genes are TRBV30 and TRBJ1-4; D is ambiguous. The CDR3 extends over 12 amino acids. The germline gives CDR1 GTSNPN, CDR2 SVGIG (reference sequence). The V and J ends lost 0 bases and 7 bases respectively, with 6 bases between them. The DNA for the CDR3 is TGTGCCTGGAGTGTACTTGGTGAAAAACTGTTTTTT. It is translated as CAWSVLGEKLFF.

For the CDR3, the DNA is TGTGCCAGCAGCTCCCCCCCCTCCGGGGAGCTGTTTTTT. This gives the protein CASSSPPSGELFF. J is TRBJ2-2 and V is TRBV7-3, with D uncertain. This CDR3 has 13 residues. Trimming left V 4 bases short and J 6 bases short, with 9 bases between. CDR1 is SGHTA, CDR2 FQGTGA, per germline.

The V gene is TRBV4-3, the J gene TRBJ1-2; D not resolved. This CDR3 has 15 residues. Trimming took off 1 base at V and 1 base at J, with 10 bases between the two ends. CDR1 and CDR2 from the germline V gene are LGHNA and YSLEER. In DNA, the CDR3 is TGCGCCAGCAGCCAAGGACGGGAATTTAACTATGGCTACACCTTC. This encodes CASSQGREFNYGYTF.

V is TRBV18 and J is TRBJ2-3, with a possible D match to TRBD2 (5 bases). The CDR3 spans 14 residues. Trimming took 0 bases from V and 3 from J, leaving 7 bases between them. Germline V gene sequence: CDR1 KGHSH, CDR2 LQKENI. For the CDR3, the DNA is TGTGCCAGCTCACCACCTCGCGGGACAGATACGCAGTATTTT. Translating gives CASSPPRGTDTQYF.

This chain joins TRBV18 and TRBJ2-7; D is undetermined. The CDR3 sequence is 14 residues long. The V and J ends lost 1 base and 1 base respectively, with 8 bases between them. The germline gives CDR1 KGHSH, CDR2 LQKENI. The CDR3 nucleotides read TGTGCCAGCTCACCACAGGAACAGTCCTACGAGCAGTACTTC. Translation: CASSPQEQSYEQYF.

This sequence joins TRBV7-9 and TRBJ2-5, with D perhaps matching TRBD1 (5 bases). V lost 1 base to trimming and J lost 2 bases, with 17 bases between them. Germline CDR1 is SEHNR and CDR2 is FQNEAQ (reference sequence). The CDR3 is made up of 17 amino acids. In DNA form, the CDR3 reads TGTGCCAGCAGCTTAGTTGTGGCTGGGGCCGGGCAAGAGACCCAGTACTTC. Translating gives CASSLVVAGAGQETQYF. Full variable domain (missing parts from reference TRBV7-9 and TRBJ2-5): DTGVSQNPRHKITKRGQNVTFRCDPISEHNRLYWYRQTLGQGPEFLTYFQNEAQLEKSRLLSDRFSAERPKGSFSTLEIQRTEQGDSAMYLCASSLVVAGAGQETQYFGPGTRLLVL.

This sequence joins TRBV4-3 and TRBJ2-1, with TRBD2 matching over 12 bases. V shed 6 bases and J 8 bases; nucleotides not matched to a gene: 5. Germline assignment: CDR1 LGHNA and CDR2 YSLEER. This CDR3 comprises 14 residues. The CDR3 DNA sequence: TGCGCCAGCAGGCGGACTAGCGGGGTGCATGAGCAGTTCTTC. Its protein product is CASRRTSGVHEQFF.

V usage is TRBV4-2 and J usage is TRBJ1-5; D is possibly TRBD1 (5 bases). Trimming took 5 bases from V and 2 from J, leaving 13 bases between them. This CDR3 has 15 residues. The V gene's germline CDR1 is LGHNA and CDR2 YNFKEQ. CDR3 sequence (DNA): TGTGCCAGCAGCAGCGGGGGACTGGGCAATCAGCCCCAGCATTTT. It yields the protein CASSSGGLGNQPQHF.

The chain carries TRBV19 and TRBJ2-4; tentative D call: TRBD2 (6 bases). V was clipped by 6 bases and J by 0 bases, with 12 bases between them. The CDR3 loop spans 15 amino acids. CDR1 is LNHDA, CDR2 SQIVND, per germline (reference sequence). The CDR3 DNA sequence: TGTGCCAGTAGCACGGCGGGACTAGCCAAAAACATTCAGTACTTC. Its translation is CASSTAGLAKNIQYF.

CDR3 residues: CASRIAGDLYEQYF. The DNA for the CDR3 is TGTGCCAGCAGAATAGCGGGAGACCTATACGAGCAGTACTTC. This chain uses TRBV6-1 with TRBJ2-7, with TRBD2 matching over 9 bases. J was trimmed by 4 bases and V by 6 bases; bases with no gene match: 7. Germline V gene lookup returns CDR1 MNHNS and CDR2 SASEGT. The CDR3 runs to 14 residues.

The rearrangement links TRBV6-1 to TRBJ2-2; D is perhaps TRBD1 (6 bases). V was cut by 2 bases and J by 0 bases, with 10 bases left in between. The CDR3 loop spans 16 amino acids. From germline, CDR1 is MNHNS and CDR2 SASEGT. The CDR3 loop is CASSEWGRPNTGELFF. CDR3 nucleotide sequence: TGTGCCAGCAGTGAATGGGGGCGCCCGAACACCGGGGAGCTGTTTTTT.

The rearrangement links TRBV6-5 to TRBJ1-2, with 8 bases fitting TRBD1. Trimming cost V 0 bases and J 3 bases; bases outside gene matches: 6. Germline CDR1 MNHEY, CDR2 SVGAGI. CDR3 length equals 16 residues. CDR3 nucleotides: TGTGCCAGCAGTTACTCTGGGCAGGGGGCCCACTATGGCTACACCTTC. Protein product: CASSYSGQGAHYGYTF.

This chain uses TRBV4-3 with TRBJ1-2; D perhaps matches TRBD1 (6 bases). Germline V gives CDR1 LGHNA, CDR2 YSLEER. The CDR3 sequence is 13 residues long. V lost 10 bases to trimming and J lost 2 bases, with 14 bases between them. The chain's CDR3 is CATRGGTNYGYTF. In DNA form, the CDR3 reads TGCGCCACCAGGGGTGGGACAAACTATGGCTACACCTTC.

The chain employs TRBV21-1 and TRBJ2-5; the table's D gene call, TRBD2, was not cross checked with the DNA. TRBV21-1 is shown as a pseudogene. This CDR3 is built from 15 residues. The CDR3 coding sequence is TGTGCCAGCAGCTCCTTCTCCAGCGGGGGTGAGACCCAGTACTTC. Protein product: CASSSFSSGGETQYF.

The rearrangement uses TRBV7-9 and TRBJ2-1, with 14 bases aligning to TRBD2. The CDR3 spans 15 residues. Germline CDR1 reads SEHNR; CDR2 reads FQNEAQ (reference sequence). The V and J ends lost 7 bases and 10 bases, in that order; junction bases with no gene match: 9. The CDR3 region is CASKQTSGGAREQFF. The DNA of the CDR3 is TGTGCCAGCAAGCAGACTAGCGGGGGGGCCCGGGAGCAGTTCTTC.

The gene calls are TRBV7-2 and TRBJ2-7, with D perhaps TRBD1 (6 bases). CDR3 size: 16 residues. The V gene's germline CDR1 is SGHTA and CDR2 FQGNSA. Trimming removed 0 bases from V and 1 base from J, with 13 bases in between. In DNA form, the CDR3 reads TGTGCCAGCAGCTTAGCGAGGAGTACAGGGTCCTACGAGCAGTACTTC. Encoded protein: CASSLARSTGSYEQYF. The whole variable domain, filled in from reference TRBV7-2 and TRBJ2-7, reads GAGVSQSPSNKVTEKGKDVELRCDPISGHTALYWYRQSLGQGLEFLIYFQGNSAPDKSGLPSDRFSAERTGGSVSTLTIQRTQQEDSAVYLCASSLARSTGSYEQYFGPGTRLTVT.

The CDR3 DNA sequence: TGTGCCAGCAGCTTGGACGAGGATGAAAAACTGTTTTTT. Its protein is CASSLDEDEKLFF. V and J are TRBV5-6 and TRBJ1-4; D is unresolved. Germline values: CDR1 SGHDT, CDR2 YYEEEE. The ends were cut back, 0 bases at V and 6 bases at J, with 6 bases in the middle. The CDR3 spans 13 residues.

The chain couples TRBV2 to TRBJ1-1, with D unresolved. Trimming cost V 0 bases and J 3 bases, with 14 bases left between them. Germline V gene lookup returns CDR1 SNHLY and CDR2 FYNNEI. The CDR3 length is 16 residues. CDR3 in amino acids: CASSEARAGGDTEAFF. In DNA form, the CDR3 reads TGTGCCAGCAGTGAAGCGCGAGCGGGCGGCGACACTGAAGCTTTCTTT.

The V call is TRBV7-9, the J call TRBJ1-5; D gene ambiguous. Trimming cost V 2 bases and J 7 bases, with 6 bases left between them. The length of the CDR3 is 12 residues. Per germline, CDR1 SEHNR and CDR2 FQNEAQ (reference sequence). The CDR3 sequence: CASSLPGQPQHF. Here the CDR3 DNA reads TGTGCCAGCAGCTTACCTGGCCAGCCCCAGCATTTT. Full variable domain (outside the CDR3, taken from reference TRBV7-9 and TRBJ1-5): DTGVSQNPRHKITKRGQNVTFRCDPISEHNRLYWYRQTLGQGPEFLTYFQNEAQLEKSRLLSDRFSAERPKGSFSTLEIQRTEQGDSAMYLCASSLPGQPQHFGDGTRLSIL.